Given below is one T cell receptor (beta chain) in context. The CDR3 length is 14 residues. V was pared by 3 bases and J by 6 bases, with 10 bases between. Per germline, CDR1 SGHRS and CDR2 YFSETQ. The sample comes from a study of OX40 agonist ivuxolimab in advanced cancers. Only in-frame clones appear in the TCRdb table, and some are missing; sequencing was by immunoSEQ multiplex PCR. Of 45,000 to 65,000 clones listed, about 88% are singletons. The sample here was CD4+ or CD8+ T cells sorted from blood, taken in a trial of the OX40 agonist ivuxolimab. The V gene is TRBV5-1, the J gene TRBJ1-6; maybe TRBD1 (6 bases). The clonotype was recovered from an adult with an advanced solid tumor such as melanoma, head and neck, liver or kidney cancer. The CDR3 DNA reads TGCGCCAGCAGCTCCGGGACACGTAATTCACCCCTCCACTTT. Translated, it gives CASSSGTRNSPLHF.